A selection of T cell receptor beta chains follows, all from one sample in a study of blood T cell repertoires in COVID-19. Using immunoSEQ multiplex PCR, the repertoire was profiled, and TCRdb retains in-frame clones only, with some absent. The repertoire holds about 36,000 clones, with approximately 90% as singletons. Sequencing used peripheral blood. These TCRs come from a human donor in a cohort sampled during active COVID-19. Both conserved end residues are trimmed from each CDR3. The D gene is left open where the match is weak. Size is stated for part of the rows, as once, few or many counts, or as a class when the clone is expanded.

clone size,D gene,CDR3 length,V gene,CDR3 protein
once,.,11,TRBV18,ASSPESSYEQY
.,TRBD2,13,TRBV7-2,ASSPGATSGIKQF
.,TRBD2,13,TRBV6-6,ASSLREGRSDEQF
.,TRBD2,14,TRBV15,ATSRGAGVYTDTQY
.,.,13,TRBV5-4,ASSNGVGGGDTQY
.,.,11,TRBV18,ASSPLQESEQY
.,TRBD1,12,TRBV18,ASLPGQGSLAQH
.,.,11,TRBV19,ASSIGLSYEQY
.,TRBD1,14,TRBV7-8,ASSPSTRTGGWEQY
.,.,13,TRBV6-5,ASRSGGTLGEKLF
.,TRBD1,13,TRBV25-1,ASRRRQGFPDTQY
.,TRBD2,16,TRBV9,ASSVASGSVRSTDTQY
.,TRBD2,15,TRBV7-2,ASSPGLAGGPWETQY
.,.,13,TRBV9,ASSVSGYGANVLT
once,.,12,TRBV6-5,ASRKPGGLQPQH
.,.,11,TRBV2,ASNEYRNTEAF
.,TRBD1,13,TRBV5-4,ASSFDRGAKNIQY
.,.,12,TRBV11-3,ASSLGQGRDTQY
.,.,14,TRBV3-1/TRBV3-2,ASSLAGAGGKNEQF
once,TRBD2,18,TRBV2,ASSGRTSGRTASPYNEQF
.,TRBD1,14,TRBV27,ASSLFGTGGQKKLF
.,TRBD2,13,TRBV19,ASSTQAGGAYEQY
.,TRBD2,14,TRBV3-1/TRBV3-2,ASSPLTSGRLNEQF
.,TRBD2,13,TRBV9,ASSPRTSGRDTQY
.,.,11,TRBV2,ASRATGEKSYT
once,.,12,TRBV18,ATSLGGGWNEQF